These 7 T cell receptor beta chains were sequenced from one sample in a study of blood T cell repertoires in COVID-19 (dated by TCRdb to about 2020). The library was built by means of the immunoSEQ multiplex PCR assay. Held by TCRdb, this immuneACCESS table contains in-frame sequences only and omits some clones. Under half of the omission traces to an unresolved V gene where checked; the cause of the rest is unknown. Present in this sample are around 170,000 clones, roughly 88% of which were seen just once. The ten largest clones take up approximately 9.4% of the sample. The sequencing input was PBMCs or T cells enriched from blood (not recorded which). These receptors originate from a woman between 18 and 30 years old who had recovered from COVID-19.

The chain has TRBV2 and TRBJ2-6; a possible D gene is TRBD2 (6 bases). The germline V gene encodes CDR1 SNHLY and CDR2 FYNNEI. This CDR3 region has 17 residues. V was clipped by 8 bases and J by 2 bases, with 19 bases between them. CDR3 sequence reads: CASGEDGKTPGANVLTF. Written as DNA, the CDR3 is TGTGCCAGCGGGGAGGACGGCAAAACCCCTGGGGCCAACGTCCTGACTTTC.

The V and J genes are TRBV9 and TRBJ2-5; 11 bases agree with TRBD2. CDR1 is SGDLS and CDR2 is YYNGEE in the germline V gene. The CDR3 sequence is 16 residues long. J gave up 2 bases and V 4 bases, and 7 bases lay outside the gene matches. CDR3 in DNA: TGTGCCAGCAGCACAGTAGCGGGAGGGCCTCAAGAGACCCAGTACTTC. This gives the protein CASSTVAGGPQETQYF.

The chain is built from TRBV18 and TRBJ2-3; possible D gene TRBD2, 5 bases. The V and J ends lost 2 bases and 2 bases respectively, with 8 bases between them. The CDR3 is made up of 14 amino acids. Germline values: CDR1 KGHSH, CDR2 LQKENI. CDR3 sequence: CASSPDYPTDTQYF. CDR3 DNA sequence: TGTGCCAGCTCACCAGACTATCCCACAGATACGCAGTATTTT.

The chain has TRBV4-3 and TRBJ2-1; 10 bases map to TRBD1. Germline V lookup: CDR1 LGHNA, CDR2 YSLEER. After removal of 4 bases from V and 4 bases from J, the junction contained 13 bases not matched to a gene. The CDR3 is made up of 18 amino acids. Written as DNA, the CDR3 is TGCGCCAGCAGCCCCTTTCCCTTAGTGGGACAGGGGTACAATGAGCAGTTCTTC. Protein product: CASSPFPLVGQGYNEQFF.

This chain links TRBV27 with TRBJ2-2, with a possible D match to TRBD2 (5 bases). In germline, CDR1 is MNHEY, CDR2 SMNVEV (reference sequence). The CDR3 runs to 16 residues. Trimming removed 4 bases at V and 2 bases at J, with 14 bases between. CDR3 protein: CASSSVIGLNTGELFF. The CDR3 DNA follows: TGTGCCAGCAGTTCAGTGATTGGACTTAACACCGGGGAGCTGTTTTTT.

The CDR3 reads CASSFSSLDEQYF. CDR3 sequence (DNA): TGTGCCAGCAGCTTTAGCAGCCTGGACGAGCAGTACTTC. The chain carries TRBV7-9 and TRBJ2-7; D unclear. Germline V gene data show CDR1 as SEHNR and CDR2 as FQNEAQ (reference sequence). V was trimmed by 3 bases and J by 5 bases, leaving 11 bases between them. The CDR3 is made up of 13 amino acids.

The chain is built from TRBV7-2 and TRBJ1-1; no reliable D call. V was shortened by 1 base and J by 5 bases, with 5 bases between the two germline ends. The germline CDR1 and CDR2 sequences are SGHTA and FQGNSA. CDR3 length: 12 residues. The CDR3 nucleotides are TGTGCCAGCAGCTTAGTTTATACTGAAGCTTTCTTT. This translates into CASSLVYTEAFF.